The 19 T cell receptor beta chains given below trace back to one sample, sequenced in a study of Graves' ophthalmopathy and Graves' hyperthyroidism. RNA transcripts yielded amplified TCR beta CDR3 regions. First-round RT-PCR employed HTBI primers, with a second-round multiplex PCR after it. TCRdb re-called the multiplex PCR reads through MiXCR, storing one row per CDR3 protein. The sample lists a few hundred thousand distinct CDR3 sequences; about 35% were seen once. Sample: peripheral blood or thyroid tissue (not recorded which). The source of these receptors is an adult man with Graves' hyperthyroidism.

Only a few counts were recorded for this clonotype. This clone may be a read error of a much larger clone one base away. V is TRBV19 and J is TRBJ2-7, with 10 bases fitting TRBD1. CDR1 and CDR2 (germline): LNHDA, SQIVND (reference sequence). Unmatched junction bases numbered 3, after V lost 11 bases and J lost 2 bases. The CDR3 has 12 amino acids. CDR3 loop: CAAGTGAYEQYF. DNA for the CDR3: TGTGCCGCCGGGACAGGGGCCTACGAGCAGTACTTC.

This clonotype occurred many times. The chain is built from TRBV7-8 and TRBJ2-7; possible D gene TRBD2, 6 bases. This CDR3 comprises 14 residues. The V end lost 3 bases, the J end lost 6 bases, and 15 bases lay between the germline ends. Looked up from germline, CDR1 is SGHVS and CDR2 is FQNEAQ. The CDR3 spells CASSFFGTGREQYF. In DNA, the CDR3 is TGTGCCAGCAGCTTTTTTGGGACTGGTCGCGAGCAGTACTTC.

This clonotype was counted ten times or more. The chain is built from TRBV2 and TRBJ1-1; a weak D match, TRBD1 (5 bases). Germline V CDR1 and CDR2: SNHLY, FYNNEI. Trimming cost V 2 bases and J 1 base, with 8 bases left between them. This CDR3 spans 14 amino acids. CDR3 region: CASSERGGNTEAFF. The CDR3 region has the DNA TGTGCCAGCAGTGAAAGGGGCGGGAACACTGAAGCTTTCTTT.

The V call is TRBV4-2, the J call TRBJ2-7; 7 positions match TRBD1. Germline V gene lookup returns CDR1 LGHNA and CDR2 YNFKEQ. This CDR3 is 16 amino acids long. J was trimmed by 6 bases and V by 0 bases; bases with no gene match: 11. This CDR3 reads CASSQDLGTVLGEQYF. CDR3 DNA: TGTGCCAGCAGCCAAGATCTTGGGACAGTCCTCGGCGAGCAGTACTTC.

This clonotype was counted at least ten times. This chain links TRBV5-1 with TRBJ2-7, with D unclear. V was cut by 0 bases and J by 3 bases, with 19 bases left in between. This CDR3 comprises 17 residues. The germline gives CDR1 SGHRS, CDR2 YFSETQ. CDR3 protein: CASSLEPPSLRLYEQYF. In DNA form, the CDR3 reads TGCGCCAGCAGCTTGGAGCCCCCGAGTCTACGTCTCTACGAGCAGTACTTC.

There are a few counts of this clonotype. The rearrangement uses TRBV2 and TRBJ1-6, with D possibly TRBD1 on 6 matching bases. CDR3 size: 15 residues. The germline V and J ends were trimmed by 3 bases and 9 bases, with 15 bases remaining between them. Per germline, CDR1 SNHLY and CDR2 FYNNEI. CDR3 sequence (DNA): TGTGCCAGCAGTGAGGAGGGGGGGGCCCGTTCACCCCTCCACTTT. Protein product: CASSEEGGARSPLHF.

Turning to this clonotype: This sequence may be a read error, since a much larger clone differs from it by one base. This chain uses TRBV24-1 with TRBJ1-5, with a tentative D call TRBD1 (6 bases). V dropped 4 bases and J dropped 5 bases, with 14 bases sitting between them. The germline CDR1 and CDR2 sequences are KGHDR and SFDVKD. The CDR3 is 15 amino acids. The CDR3 sequence: CATSDRVEGDQPQHF. As DNA, the CDR3 is TGTGCCACCAGTGACAGGGTGGAGGGGGATCAGCCCCAGCATTTT.

V is TRBV18 and J is TRBJ2-7; D ambiguous. V lost 1 base to trimming and J lost 5 bases, with 6 bases between them. The CDR3 is 12 amino acids. Germline V gene lookup returns CDR1 KGHSH and CDR2 LQKENI. The CDR3 DNA reads TGTGCCAGCTCACCACAGGTGGACGAGCAGTACTTC. Translated, it gives CASSPQVDEQYF. The variable domain in full, completed from reference TRBV18 and TRBJ2-7, reads NAGVMQNPRHLVRRRGQEARLRCSPMKGHSHVYWYRQLPEEGLKFMVYLQKENIIDESGMPKERFSAEFPKEGPSILRIQQVVRGDSAAYFCASSPQVDEQYFGPGTRLTVT.

Concerning this clonotype: This may come from a read error, since a much larger clone is one base off. The DNA is omitted, as the CDR3 cannot be located on it reliably, and the CDR3 follows TCRdb's listing. This chain joins TRBV24-1 and TRBJ1-2; the table's TRBD1 call for D was not verified on the DNA. Germline V lookup: CDR1 KGHDR, CDR2 SFDVKD. The CDR3 is 14 residues long, counting both termini. This CDR3 is CASSFSGPNYGCTF.

The genes are TRBV5-1 and TRBJ1-3; 7 nucleotides line up with TRBD1. The CDR3 extends over 15 amino acids. The V gene's germline CDR1 is SGHRS and CDR2 YFSETQ. J was trimmed by 2 bases and V by 3 bases; bases with no gene match: 5. CDR3 in amino acids: CASSSTGQAGNTIYF. The DNA for the CDR3 is TGCGCCAGCAGCTCGACAGGGCAAGCTGGAAACACCATATATTTT.

The chain carries TRBV7-9 and TRBJ2-7; 9 nucleotides line up with TRBD1. Germline V gives CDR1 SEHNR, CDR2 FQNEAQ (reference sequence). CDR3 length equals 16 residues. Germline trimming cut 5 bases from V and 2 bases from J; bases unmatched to any gene: 10. The CDR3 here is CASSPQTGTGTYEQYF. The DNA for the CDR3 is TGTGCCAGCAGCCCACAGACTGGGACAGGGACCTACGAGCAGTACTTC.

This clonotype was counted at least ten times. This chain links TRBV11-2 with TRBJ1-1; D uncertain. The V end was cut by 5 bases, the J end by 1 base, with 14 bases between. The germline gives CDR1 SGHAT, CDR2 FQNNGV. This CDR3 has 15 amino acids. CDR3 protein: CASSPTYGRNTEAFF. The CDR3, as DNA: TGTGCCAGCAGCCCCACATACGGACGGAACACTGAAGCTTTCTTT.

In this sample, this clonotype turned up a few times. The chain recombines TRBV20-1 with TRBJ2-7; possibly TRBD1 for D (6 bases). Trimming cost V 0 bases and J 5 bases, with 17 bases left between them. From germline, CDR1 is DFQATT and CDR2 SNEGSKA (reference sequence). This CDR3 spans 15 amino acids. The CDR3 DNA is TGCAGTGCTAGAGATCTGCAGGGGATGTCGAACGAGCAGTACTTC. Translation gives CSARDLQGMSNEQYF.

This clonotype was seen a few times. J is TRBJ2-5 and V is TRBV30, with TRBD1 identical over 8 bases. There are 11 residues in the CDR3. CDR1 GTSNPN and CDR2 SVGIG come from the germline V gene (reference sequence). The junction had 6 bases not matched to a gene; V was cut back by 1 base and J by 14 bases. The CDR3 DNA reads TGTGCCTGGAGTGACAGGGACAGGACATACTTC. It is translated as CAWSDRDRTYF.

CDR3 sequence: CATSVSGTSGRQYF. The CDR3 DNA reads TGTGCCACCAGTGTCAGCGGGACTAGCGGGAGGCAGTACTTC. This chain joins TRBV24-1 and TRBJ2-5; 15 nucleotides agree with TRBD2. V lost 5 bases and J lost 11; bases outside the gene matches: 5. The CDR3 has 14 residues. From germline, CDR1 is KGHDR and CDR2 SFDVKD.

The chain recombines TRBV29-1 with TRBJ2-3; 12 positions match TRBD2. Germline assignment: CDR1 SQVTM and CDR2 ANQGSEA. The CDR3 spans 14 residues. Trimming cost V 5 bases and J 1 base; bases outside gene matches: 1. CDR3 in amino acids: CSVRLAGGTDTQYF. The CDR3 nucleotides read TGCAGCGTTCGACTAGCGGGGGGCACAGATACGCAGTATTTT.

The chain links TRBV6-6 to TRBJ1-2; D is unresolved. The CDR3 sequence is 11 residues long. CDR1 and CDR2 from the germline V gene are MNHNY and SVGAGI (reference sequence). V lost 5 bases and J lost 7, with 8 bases in between. In DNA form, the CDR3 reads TGTGCCAGCAGTAGCCTAGTTGGCTACACCTTC. It is translated as CASSSLVGYTF.

The rearrangement links TRBV29-1 to TRBJ2-3; TRBD1 matches 8 bases. Germline lookup yields CDR1 SQVTM and CDR2 ANQGSEA. J lost 1 base, V lost 7 bases, and 4 bases had no gene match. This CDR3 is built from 13 residues. The CDR3 coding sequence is TGCAGCGCCAGGGGGCTCGGCACAGATACGCAGTATTTT. It is translated as CSARGLGTDTQYF.

The V call is TRBV20-1, the J call TRBJ2-5; possibly TRBD1 for D (5 bases). The germline V and J ends were trimmed by 2 bases and 9 bases, with 13 bases remaining between them. The CDR3 length is 12 residues. Germline CDR1 DFQATT, CDR2 SNEGSKA (reference sequence). The CDR3 bases are TGCAGTGCTAGACCTAGGGGCCAGGCCCAGTACTTC. Amino acid sequence: CSARPRGQAQYF.